This entry lists 25 T cell receptor beta chains sequenced from one sample in a study of blood T cells in healthy people across ages. A second PCR of roughly 7 to 11 cycles used a sample-barcoded 5' primer and a J-beta primer mix. TCRdb independently ran MiXCR on the 5' RACE reads; one entry per CDR3 protein. This table holds about 1.5 million distinct CDR3 sequences, roughly 43% found once. Sequences were obtained from blood. These receptors all come from a woman aged 18-29 years in good health.

J is TRBJ2-3 and V is TRBV10-3; D ambiguous. The V and J ends lost 6 bases and 4 bases respectively, with 14 bases between them. This CDR3 contains 14 residues. CDR1 is ENHRY and CDR2 is SYGVKD in the germline V gene. This CDR3 is CAIRSTWSADTQYF. For the CDR3, the DNA is TGTGCCATCAGATCGACATGGTCGGCAGATACGCAGTATTTT.

This clonotype showed up many times. One junction end disagrees with the germline gene, perhaps due to a read error. The chain has TRBV6-1 and TRBJ1-2; 9 bases align to TRBD1. The CDR3 contains 13 residues. CDR1 is MNHNS and CDR2 is SASEGT in the germline V gene. The CDR3 protein is CASSEDRGYGYTF. Written as DNA, the CDR3 is TGCGCCAGCAGCGAGGACAGGGGATATGGCTACACCTTC.

The chain is built from TRBV11-2 and TRBJ1-2, with a tentative D call TRBD1 (6 bases). The length of the CDR3 is 14 residues. Trimming left V 7 bases short and J 2 bases short, with 14 bases between. Germline CDR1 SGHAT, CDR2 FQNNGV. The CDR3 is CASTVGGPNYGYTF. The CDR3 DNA sequence: TGTGCCAGCACCGTAGGGGGTCCGAACTATGGCTACACCTTC.

The sample holds a few counts of this clonotype. V usage is TRBV6-5 and J usage is TRBJ2-1; TRBD2 matches 8 bases. The CDR3 runs 15 residues. Germline V gives CDR1 MNHEY, CDR2 SVGAGI. The trim removed 6 bases at V and 3 bases at J, leaving 7 bases unmatched. CDR3 residues: CASSISGSGYNEQFF. The CDR3 DNA is TGTGCCAGCAGCATCAGCGGGAGTGGCTACAATGAGCAGTTCTTC.

This clonotype has more than one count but fewer than ten. V is TRBV4-1 and J is TRBJ2-3; 12 bases match TRBD2. The trim removed 4 bases at V and 6 bases at J, leaving 11 bases unmatched. Germline CDR1 reads MGHRA; CDR2 reads YSYEKL. This CDR3 comprises 17 residues. The CDR3 region has the DNA TGCGCCAGCAGCCTCTTACTAGCGGGGGGTCTTGGGGATACGCAGTATTTT. Amino acid sequence: CASSLLLAGGLGDTQYF.

This chain links TRBV7-9 with TRBJ1-1; D is uncertain. Trimming stripped 5 bases from V and 4 bases from J, with 11 bases between. This CDR3 has 13 amino acids. Germline values: CDR1 SEHNR, CDR2 FQNEAQ (reference sequence). The CDR3 loop is CASSPRESTEAFF. CDR3 coding DNA: TGTGCCAGCAGCCCCCGGGAATCCACTGAAGCTTTCTTT.

The chain carries TRBV29-1 and TRBJ2-5, with a weak D call TRBD2 (6 bases). Germline assignment: CDR1 SQVTM and CDR2 ANQGSEA. V was trimmed by 3 bases and J by 11 bases, leaving 22 bases between them. The CDR3 is 14 residues long. The CDR3 bases are TGCAGCGTTGATTTGCGGGGTGGGAGCAATGAGCAGTACTTC. It is translated as CSVDLRGGSNEQYF.

This clonotype has only a few counts. Germline is not matched at one junction end, which may reflect a read error. This sequence joins TRBV7-7 and TRBJ2-5; maybe TRBD2 (6 bases). The CDR3 has 13 residues. Germline assignment: CDR1 SSHAT and CDR2 FNYEAQ (reference sequence). CDR3 sequence (DNA): TGTGCTAGCAGCTCCACCGACGGGGGGACCCAGTACTTC. It codes for CASSSTDGGTQYF.

This clonotype was seen a few times. The J gene is TRBJ2-3, the V gene TRBV7-9; tentatively, D is TRBD1 or TRBD2 (7 bases each). The V gene's germline CDR1 is SEHNR and CDR2 FQNEAQ (reference sequence). The CDR3 covers 15 residues. Trimming took 3 bases from V and 6 from J, leaving 16 bases between them. The CDR3 sequence is CASSFTQGREDTQYF. CDR3 sequence (DNA): TGTGCCAGCAGCTTCACACAGGGGCGGGAGGATACGCAGTATTTT.

The chain uses TRBV12-3 or TRBV12-4 and TRBJ2-4; no clear D gene. The DNA end is more similar to TRBJ2-7, so the J call may be wrong. This CDR3 contains 15 residues. The CDR3 DNA reads as TGTGCCAGCAGTTTTAGTGGCGCATACCTCTACGAGCAGTACTTC. The encoded protein is CASSFSGAYLYEQYF.

This clonotype was detected only a few times. V usage is TRBV7-2 and J usage is TRBJ2-5; 7 nucleotides match TRBD2. Germline CDR1 SGHTA, CDR2 FQGNSA. The CDR3 runs 15 residues. V shed 0 bases and J 11 bases; nucleotides not matched to a gene: 12. This chain's CDR3 is CASSLAGTTVNEQYF. In nucleotides, the CDR3 is TGTGCCAGCAGCTTAGCTGGGACTACCGTCAATGAGCAGTACTTC.

This clonotype showed up many times. V is TRBV4-3 and J is TRBJ1-6, with 8 nucleotides matching TRBD1. The CDR3 is 15 amino acids. The germline CDR1 and CDR2 sequences are LGHNA and YSLEER. J lost 8 bases, V lost 4 bases, and 7 bases had no gene match. The CDR3 region is CASSLSGGRDSPLHF. The DNA for the CDR3 is TGCGCCAGCAGCCTTTCAGGGGGCAGGGATTCACCCCTCCACTTT.

J is TRBJ2-7 and V is TRBV29-1, with D tentatively TRBD2 (6 bases). Germline loops: CDR1 SQVTM, CDR2 ANQGSEA. V lost 3 bases, J lost 2 bases, and 8 bases lay in between. The CDR3 spans 12 residues. CDR3 bases: TGCAGCGTTGAGGAGGGAACCTACGAGCAGTACTTC. Protein product: CSVEEGTYEQYF.

The chain has TRBV12-3 or TRBV12-4 and TRBJ1-1, with TRBD1 matching 8 bases. This CDR3 has 14 amino acids. The V gene end was trimmed by 6 bases and the J gene end by 7 bases; junction bases not matched to a gene: 10. For the CDR3, the DNA is TGTGCCAGCAGCTACACAGGGGGGGGCTATGAAGCTTTCTTT. Translation: CASSYTGGGYEAFF.

This clonotype has more than one count but fewer than ten. CDR3 bases: TGTGCCAGCAGCTTGAGGGACGCAGCCAAAAACATTCAGTACTTC. Protein product: CASSLRDAAKNIQYF. The rearrangement joins TRBV5-6 to TRBJ2-4, with D possibly being TRBD1 or TRBD2 (5 bases each). V was trimmed by 1 base and J by 0 bases, leaving 8 bases between them. The CDR3 runs to 15 residues. CDR1 is SGHDT, CDR2 YYEEEE, per germline.

V and J are TRBV7-2 and TRBJ2-5; possible D gene TRBD1, 6 bases. The V gene's germline CDR1 is SGHTA and CDR2 FQGNSA. The CDR3 runs 14 residues. Trimming removed 6 bases from V and 2 bases from J, with 13 bases in between. CDR3 sequence reads: CASSYRGQQETQYF. The CDR3 DNA reads TGTGCCAGCAGTTACAGAGGACAGCAAGAGACCCAGTACTTC.

This clonotype appeared a few times. The V call is TRBV27, the J call TRBJ2-3, with D unresolved. The germline gives CDR1 MNHEY, CDR2 SMNVEV (reference sequence). The CDR3 extends over 15 amino acids. The ends were cut back, 3 bases at V and 8 bases at J, with 18 bases in the middle. The CDR3 protein is CASSFSGPWIGTQYF. In DNA form, the CDR3 reads TGTGCCAGCAGTTTCTCCGGACCATGGATTGGTACGCAGTATTTT.

This clonotype occurred a few times. The J gene is TRBJ2-1, the V gene TRBV27, with 8 nucleotides matching TRBD2. The V gene end was trimmed by 4 bases and the J gene end by 0 bases; junction bases not matched to a gene: 8. CDR3 length: 17 amino acids. Germline V gene lookup returns CDR1 MNHEY and CDR2 SMNVEV (reference sequence). CDR3 protein: CASSYLAGRSSYNEQFF. For the CDR3, the DNA is TGTGCCAGCAGTTATCTAGCGGGCCGGAGCTCCTACAATGAGCAGTTCTTC.

In this sample, this clonotype turned up a few times. The chain couples TRBV3-1 to TRBJ1-1, with D uncertain. Germline lookup yields CDR1 LGHDT and CDR2 YNNKEL (reference sequence). The CDR3 covers 15 residues. V was trimmed by 0 bases and J by 0 bases, leaving 8 bases between them. This CDR3 is CASSQDAGMNTEAFF. The DNA for the CDR3 is TGTGCCAGCAGCCAAGATGCGGGGATGAACACTGAAGCTTTCTTT.

The chain combines TRBV20-1 with TRBJ2-1, with TRBD2 as a possible D gene (6 bases). The end of the DNA aligns better with TRBJ2-7, so the J call may be wrong. This CDR3 spans 15 amino acids. The germline CDR1 and CDR2 sequences are DFQATT and SNEGSKA (reference sequence). As DNA, the CDR3 is TGCAGTGCTGCGAATACTGGGACTGGCTACAATGAGCAGTACTTC. Translation: CSAANTGTGYNEQYF.

The V call is TRBV28, the J call TRBJ1-5; no clear D gene. Germline assignment: CDR1 MDHEN and CDR2 SYDVKM. This CDR3 contains 16 residues. V lost 4 bases to trimming and J lost 5 bases, with 18 bases between them. In DNA form, the CDR3 reads TGTGCCAGCAGTTCCAATAACTGGGCAGGCGATCAGCCCCAGCATTTT. Its translation is CASSSNNWAGDQPQHF.

The chain couples TRBV29-1 to TRBJ2-1; D is perhaps TRBD2 (6 bases). Germline CDR1 reads SQVTM; CDR2 reads ANQGSEA. V lost 6 bases to trimming and J lost 1 base, with 10 bases between them. This CDR3 region has 13 residues. CDR3 in amino acids: CSVPGVSYNEQFF. CDR3 DNA sequence: TGCAGCGTACCGGGGGTTTCCTACAATGAGCAGTTCTTC.

The chain joins TRBV15 to TRBJ1-2; no definite D call. The CDR3 has 14 amino acids. V gave up 0 bases and J gave up 8 bases, with 13 bases separating them. Germline values: CDR1 LNHNV, CDR2 YYDKDF (reference sequence). In nucleotides, the CDR3 is TGTGCCACCAGCAGAGATACCGGCCTGGGAGGCTACACCTTC. It is translated as CATSRDTGLGGYTF. The variable domain in full, completed from reference TRBV15 and TRBJ1-2, reads DAMVIQNPRYQVTQFGKPVTLSCSQTLNHNVMYWYQQKSSQAPKLLFHYYDKDFNNEADTPDNFQSRRPNTSFCFLDIRSPGLGDTAMYLCATSRDTGLGGYTFGSGTRLTVV.

In its sample, this clonotype was seen a few times. The chain combines TRBV5-5 with TRBJ1-1, with D possibly being TRBD1 (6 bases). Per germline, CDR1 SGHKS and CDR2 YYEKEE (reference sequence). The V end was cut by 2 bases, the J end by 12 bases, with 17 bases between. The CDR3 is 13 amino acids. The CDR3 DNA follows: TGTGCCAGCAGCTTAGGGGGTAGTGGGGTTCCTTTCTTT. This gives the protein CASSLGGSGVPFF.

The gene calls are TRBV2 and TRBJ1-3; D unresolved. With 6 bases removed from V and 0 bases from J, the gap between germline ends came to 12 bases. Germline V gives CDR1 SNHLY, CDR2 FYNNEI. The CDR3 length is 15 residues. CDR3 protein: CASSEDVSSGNTIYF. In DNA form, the CDR3 reads TGTGCCAGCAGCGAGGACGTGAGCTCTGGAAACACCATATATTTT.